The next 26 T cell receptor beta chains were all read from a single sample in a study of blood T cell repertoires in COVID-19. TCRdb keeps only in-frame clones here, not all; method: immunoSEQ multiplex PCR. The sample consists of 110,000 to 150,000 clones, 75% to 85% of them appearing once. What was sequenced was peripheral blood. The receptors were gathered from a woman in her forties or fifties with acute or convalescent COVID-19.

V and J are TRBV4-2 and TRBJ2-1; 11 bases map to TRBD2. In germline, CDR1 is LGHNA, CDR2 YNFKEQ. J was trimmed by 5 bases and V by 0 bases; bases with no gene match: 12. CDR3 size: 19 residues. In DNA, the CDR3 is TGTGCCAGCAGCCAAGATCCGACTAGCGGGGTAGGTCTGGACAATGAGCAGTTCTTC. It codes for CASSQDPTSGVGLDNEQFF.

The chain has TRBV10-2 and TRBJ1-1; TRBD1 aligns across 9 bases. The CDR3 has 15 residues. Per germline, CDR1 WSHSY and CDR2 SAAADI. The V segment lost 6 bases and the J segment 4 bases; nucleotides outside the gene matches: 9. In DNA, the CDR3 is TGCGCCAGCAGGAGCGGACAGGGGTTTAGCACTGAAGCTTTCTTT. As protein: CASRSGQGFSTEAFF.

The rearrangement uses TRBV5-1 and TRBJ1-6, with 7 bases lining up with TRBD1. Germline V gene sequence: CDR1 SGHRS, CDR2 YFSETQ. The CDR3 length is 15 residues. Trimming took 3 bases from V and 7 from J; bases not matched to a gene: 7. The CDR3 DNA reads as TGCGCCAGCAGCTCAAGACAGGGTTCCAATTCACCCCTCCACTTT. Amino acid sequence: CASSSRQGSNSPLHF.

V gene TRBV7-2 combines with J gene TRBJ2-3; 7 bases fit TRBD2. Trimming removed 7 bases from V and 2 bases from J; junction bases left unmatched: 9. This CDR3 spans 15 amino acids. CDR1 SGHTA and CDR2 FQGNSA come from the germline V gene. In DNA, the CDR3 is TGTGCCAGCACTATACTGGGGGGGATCACAGATACGCAGTATTTT. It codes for CASTILGGITDTQYF.

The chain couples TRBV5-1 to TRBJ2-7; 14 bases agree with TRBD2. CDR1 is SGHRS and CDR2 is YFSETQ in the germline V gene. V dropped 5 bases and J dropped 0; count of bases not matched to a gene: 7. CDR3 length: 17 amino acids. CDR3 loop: CASSRTSGGTSSYEQYF. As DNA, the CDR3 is TGCGCCAGCAGTCGGACTAGCGGGGGGACAAGCTCCTACGAGCAGTACTTC.

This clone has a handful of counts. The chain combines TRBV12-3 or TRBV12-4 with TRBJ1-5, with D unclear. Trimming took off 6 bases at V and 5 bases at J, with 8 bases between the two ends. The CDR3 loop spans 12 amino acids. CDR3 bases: TGTGCCAGCAGCACTGTGGATCAGCCCCAGCATTTT. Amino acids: CASSTVDQPQHF.

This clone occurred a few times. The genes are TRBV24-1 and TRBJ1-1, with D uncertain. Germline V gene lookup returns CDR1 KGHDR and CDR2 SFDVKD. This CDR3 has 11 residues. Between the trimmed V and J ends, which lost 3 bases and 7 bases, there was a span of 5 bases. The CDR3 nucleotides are TGTGCCACCAGTGATGGCGGTGAAGCTTTCTTT. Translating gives CATSDGGEAFF.

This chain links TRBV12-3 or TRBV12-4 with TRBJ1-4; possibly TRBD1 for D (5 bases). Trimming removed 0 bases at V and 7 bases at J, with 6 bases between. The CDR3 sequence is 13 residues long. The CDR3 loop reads CASSLAGPEKLFF. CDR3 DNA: TGTGCCAGCAGTTTAGCGGGGCCTGAAAAACTGTTTTTT.

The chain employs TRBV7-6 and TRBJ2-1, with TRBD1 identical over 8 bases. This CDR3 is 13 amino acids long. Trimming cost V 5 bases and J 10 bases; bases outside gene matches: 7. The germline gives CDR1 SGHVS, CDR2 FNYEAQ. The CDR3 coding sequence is TGTGCCAGCAGCCACGACAGGGGATGGGAGCAGTTCTTC. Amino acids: CASSHDRGWEQFF.

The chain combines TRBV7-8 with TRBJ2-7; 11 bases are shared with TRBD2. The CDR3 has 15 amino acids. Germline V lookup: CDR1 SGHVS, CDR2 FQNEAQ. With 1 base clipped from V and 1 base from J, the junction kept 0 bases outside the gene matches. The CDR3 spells CASSLGLAGSYEQYF. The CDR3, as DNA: TGTGCCAGCAGCTTAGGACTAGCGGGGTCCTACGAGCAGTACTTC.

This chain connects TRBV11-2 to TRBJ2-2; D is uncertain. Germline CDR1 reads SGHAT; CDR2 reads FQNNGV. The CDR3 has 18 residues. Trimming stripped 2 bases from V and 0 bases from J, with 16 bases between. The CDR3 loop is CASSLMLAVEANTGELFF. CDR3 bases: TGTGCCAGCAGCTTAATGTTGGCGGTGGAAGCGAACACCGGGGAGCTGTTTTTT.

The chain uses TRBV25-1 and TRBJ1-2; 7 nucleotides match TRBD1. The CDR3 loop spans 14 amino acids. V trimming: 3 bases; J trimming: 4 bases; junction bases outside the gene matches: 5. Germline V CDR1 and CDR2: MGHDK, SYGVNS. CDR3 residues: CASSDGGTVYGYTF. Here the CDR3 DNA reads TGTGCCAGCAGTGATGGAGGGACAGTCTATGGCTACACCTTC.

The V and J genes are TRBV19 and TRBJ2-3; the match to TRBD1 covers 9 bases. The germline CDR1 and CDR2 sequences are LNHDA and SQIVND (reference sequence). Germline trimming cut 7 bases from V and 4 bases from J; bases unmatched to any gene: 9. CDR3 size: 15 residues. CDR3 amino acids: CASTELGQGSDTQYF. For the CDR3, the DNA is TGTGCCAGTACCGAACTGGGACAGGGATCAGATACGCAGTATTTT.

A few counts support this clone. CDR3 residues: CASSLVSGGSNQPQHF. CDR3 DNA: TGTGCCAGCAGCTTAGTTTCAGGAGGCTCCAATCAGCCCCAGCATTTT. The rearrangement joins TRBV7-9 to TRBJ1-5; D is uncertain. The CDR3 is made up of 16 amino acids. V was shortened by 1 base and J by 3 bases, with 13 bases between the two germline ends. Germline loops: CDR1 SEHNR, CDR2 FQNEAQ (reference sequence).

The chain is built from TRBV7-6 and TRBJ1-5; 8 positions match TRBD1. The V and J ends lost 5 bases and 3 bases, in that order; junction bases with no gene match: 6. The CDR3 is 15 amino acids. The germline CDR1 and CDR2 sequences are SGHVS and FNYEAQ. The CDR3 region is CASSPMTGVNQPQHF. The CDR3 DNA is TGTGCCAGCAGCCCTATGACAGGGGTCAATCAGCCCCAGCATTTT.

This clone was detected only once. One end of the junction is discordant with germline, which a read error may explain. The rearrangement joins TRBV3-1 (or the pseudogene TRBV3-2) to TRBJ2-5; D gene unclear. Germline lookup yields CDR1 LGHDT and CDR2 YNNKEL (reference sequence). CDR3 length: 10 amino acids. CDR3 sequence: CASGHFTQYF. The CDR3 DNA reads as TGTGCCAGCGGCCACTTTACTCAGTACTTC.

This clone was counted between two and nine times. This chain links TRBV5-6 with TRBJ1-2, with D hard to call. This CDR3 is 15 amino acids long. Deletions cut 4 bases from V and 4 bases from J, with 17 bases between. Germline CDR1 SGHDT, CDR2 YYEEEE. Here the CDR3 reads CASSQFSGGFYGYTF. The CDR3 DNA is TGTGCCAGCAGCCAGTTCTCGGGAGGTTTCTATGGCTACACCTTC.

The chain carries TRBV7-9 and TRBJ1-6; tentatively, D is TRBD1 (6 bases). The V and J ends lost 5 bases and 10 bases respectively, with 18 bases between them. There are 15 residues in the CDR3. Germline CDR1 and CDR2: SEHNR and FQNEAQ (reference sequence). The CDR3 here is CASSPPGTLPSPLHF. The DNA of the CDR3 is TGTGCCAGCAGCCCCCCCGGGACACTTCCCTCACCCCTCCACTTT.

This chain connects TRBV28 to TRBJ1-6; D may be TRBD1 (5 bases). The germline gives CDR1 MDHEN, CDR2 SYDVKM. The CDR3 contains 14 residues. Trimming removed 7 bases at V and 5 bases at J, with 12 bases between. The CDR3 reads CASTFDSDNSPLHF. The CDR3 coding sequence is TGTGCCAGCACCTTCGACAGCGATAATTCACCCCTCCACTTT.

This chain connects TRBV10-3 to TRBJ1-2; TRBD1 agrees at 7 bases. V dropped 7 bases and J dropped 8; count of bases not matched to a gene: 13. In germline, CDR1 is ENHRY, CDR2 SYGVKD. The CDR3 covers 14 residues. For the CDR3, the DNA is TGTGCCATCACCCCAGAGGAGGGGGCGGGAGGCTACACCTTC. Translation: CAITPEEGAGGYTF.

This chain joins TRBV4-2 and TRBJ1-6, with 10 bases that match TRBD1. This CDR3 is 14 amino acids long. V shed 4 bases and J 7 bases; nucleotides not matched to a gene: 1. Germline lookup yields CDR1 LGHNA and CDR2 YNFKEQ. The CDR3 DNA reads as TGTGCCAGCAGCCCGGGACAGGGGAATTCACCCCTCCACTTT. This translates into CASSPGQGNSPLHF.

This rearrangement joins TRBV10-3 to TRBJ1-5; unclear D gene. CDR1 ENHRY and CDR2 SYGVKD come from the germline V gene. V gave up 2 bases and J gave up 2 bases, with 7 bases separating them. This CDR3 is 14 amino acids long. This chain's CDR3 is CAISETGGNQPQHF. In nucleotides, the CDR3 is TGTGCCATCAGTGAGACCGGAGGCAATCAGCCCCAGCATTTT.

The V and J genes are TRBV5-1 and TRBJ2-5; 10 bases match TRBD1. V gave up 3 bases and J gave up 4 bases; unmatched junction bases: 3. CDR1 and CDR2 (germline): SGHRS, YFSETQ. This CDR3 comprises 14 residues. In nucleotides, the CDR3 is TGCGCCAGCAGCTACGGACAGGGGGTAGAGACCCAGTACTTC. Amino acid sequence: CASSYGQGVETQYF.

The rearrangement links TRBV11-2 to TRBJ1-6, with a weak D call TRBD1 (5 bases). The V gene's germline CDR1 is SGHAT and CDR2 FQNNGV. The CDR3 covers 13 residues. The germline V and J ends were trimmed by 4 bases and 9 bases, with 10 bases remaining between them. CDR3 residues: CASSSAGLSPLHF. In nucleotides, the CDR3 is TGTGCCAGCAGCTCAGCGGGACTTTCACCCCTCCACTTT.

Here the CDR3 DNA reads TGTGCCAGCAGCTCGGGGGGACTAGCGGTTATCGAGCAGTACTTC. Protein product: CASSSGGLAVIEQYF. The V gene is TRBV5-4, the J gene TRBJ2-7; 11 nucleotides line up with TRBD2. Germline CDR1 reads SGHNT; CDR2 reads YYREEE (reference sequence). V was pared by 3 bases and J by 6 bases, with 8 bases of the junction left unmatched. The CDR3 totals 15 residues. Complete variable domain (other parts from reference TRBV5-4 and TRBJ2-7): ETGVTQSPTHLIKTRGQQVTLRCSSQSGHNTVSWYQQALGQGPQFIFQYYREEENGRGNFPPRFSGLQFPNYSSELNVNALELDDSALYLCASSSGGLAVIEQYFGPGTRLTVT.

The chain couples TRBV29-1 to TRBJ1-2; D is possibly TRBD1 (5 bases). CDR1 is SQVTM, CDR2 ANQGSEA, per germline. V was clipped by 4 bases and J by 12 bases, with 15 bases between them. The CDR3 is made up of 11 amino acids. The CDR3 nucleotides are TGCAGCGTTGTGGACACCCTTCGGCACACCTTC. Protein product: CSVVDTLRHTF.